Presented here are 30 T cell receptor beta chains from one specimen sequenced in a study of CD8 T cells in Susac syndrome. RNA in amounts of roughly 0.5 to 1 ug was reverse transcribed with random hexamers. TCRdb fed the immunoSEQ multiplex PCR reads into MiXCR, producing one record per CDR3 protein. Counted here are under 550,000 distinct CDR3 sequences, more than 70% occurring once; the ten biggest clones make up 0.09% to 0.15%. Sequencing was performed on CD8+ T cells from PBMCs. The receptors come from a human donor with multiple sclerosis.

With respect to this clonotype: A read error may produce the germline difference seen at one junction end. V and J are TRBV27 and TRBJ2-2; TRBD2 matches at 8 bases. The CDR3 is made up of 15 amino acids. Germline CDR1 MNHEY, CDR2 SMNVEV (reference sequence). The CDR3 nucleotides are TGTGCCAGCAGTTCCACTAGCGGAAACACCGGGGAGCTTTTTTTT. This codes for CASSSTSGNTGELFF.

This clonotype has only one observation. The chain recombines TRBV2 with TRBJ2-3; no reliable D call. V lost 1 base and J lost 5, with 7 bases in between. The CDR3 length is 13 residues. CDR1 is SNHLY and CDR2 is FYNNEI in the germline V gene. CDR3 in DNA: TGTGCCAGCAGTGAAGACCAGGTAGATACGCAGTATTTT. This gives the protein CASSEDQVDTQYF.

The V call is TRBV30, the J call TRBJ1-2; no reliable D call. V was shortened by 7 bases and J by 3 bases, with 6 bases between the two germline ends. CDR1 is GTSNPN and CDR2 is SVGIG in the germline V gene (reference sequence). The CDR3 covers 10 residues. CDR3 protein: CAYYHYGYTF. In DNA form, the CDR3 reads TGTGCCTACTACCACTATGGCTACACCTTC.

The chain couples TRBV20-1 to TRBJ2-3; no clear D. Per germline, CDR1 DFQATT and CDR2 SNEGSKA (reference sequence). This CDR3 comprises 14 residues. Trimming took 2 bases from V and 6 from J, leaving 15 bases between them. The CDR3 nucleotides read TGCAGTGCTAGATCGCCCGGAAGGACGGATACGCAGTATTTT. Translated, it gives CSARSPGRTDTQYF.

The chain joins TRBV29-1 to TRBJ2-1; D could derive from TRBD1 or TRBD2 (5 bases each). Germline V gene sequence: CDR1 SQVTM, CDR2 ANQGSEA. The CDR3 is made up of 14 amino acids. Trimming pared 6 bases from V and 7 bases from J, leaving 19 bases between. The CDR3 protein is CSVLTLRGSNEQFF. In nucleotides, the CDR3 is TGCAGCGTCCTCACGCTTCGGGGCTCTAATGAGCAGTTCTTC.

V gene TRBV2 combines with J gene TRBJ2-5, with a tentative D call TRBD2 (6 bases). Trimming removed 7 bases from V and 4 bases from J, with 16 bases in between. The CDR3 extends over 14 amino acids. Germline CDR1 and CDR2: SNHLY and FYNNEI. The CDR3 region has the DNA TGTGCCAGCATATCGAAGCCCGGGAGAGAGACCCAGTACTTC. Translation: CASISKPGRETQYF.

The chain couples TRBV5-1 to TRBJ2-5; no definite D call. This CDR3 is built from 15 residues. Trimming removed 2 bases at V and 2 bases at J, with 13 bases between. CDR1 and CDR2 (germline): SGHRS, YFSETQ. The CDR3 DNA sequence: TGCGCCAGCAGCTTCACGGAAGGGCCACAAGAGACCCAGTACTTC. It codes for CASSFTEGPQETQYF.

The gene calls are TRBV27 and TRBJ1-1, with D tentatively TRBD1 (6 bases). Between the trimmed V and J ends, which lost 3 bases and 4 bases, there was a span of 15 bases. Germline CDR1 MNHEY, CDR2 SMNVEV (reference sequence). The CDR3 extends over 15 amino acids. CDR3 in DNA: TGTGCCAGCAGTTTGACGGGGGGAGGGGGCACTGAAGCTTTCTTT. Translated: CASSLTGGGGTEAFF.

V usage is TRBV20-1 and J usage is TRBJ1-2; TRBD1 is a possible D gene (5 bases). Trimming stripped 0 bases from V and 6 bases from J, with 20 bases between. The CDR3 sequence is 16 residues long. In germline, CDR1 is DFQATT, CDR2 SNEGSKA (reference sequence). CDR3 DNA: TGCAGTGCTAGAGATCGGCAGGAGGGGATAATCCATGGCTACACCTTC. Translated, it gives CSARDRQEGIIHGYTF.

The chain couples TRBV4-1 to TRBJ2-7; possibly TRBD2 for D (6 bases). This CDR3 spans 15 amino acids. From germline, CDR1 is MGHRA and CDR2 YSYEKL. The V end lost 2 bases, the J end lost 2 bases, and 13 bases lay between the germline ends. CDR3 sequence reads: CASSQFNSGTYEQYF. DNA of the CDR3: TGCGCCAGCAGCCAATTCAATAGCGGTACCTACGAGCAGTACTTC.

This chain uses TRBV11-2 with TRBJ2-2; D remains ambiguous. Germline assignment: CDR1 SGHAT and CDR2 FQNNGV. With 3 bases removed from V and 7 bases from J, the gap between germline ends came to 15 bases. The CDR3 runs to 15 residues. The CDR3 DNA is TGTGCCAGCAGCTTCGACATAGGGCTAGGCGGGGAGCTGTTTTTT. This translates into CASSFDIGLGGELFF.

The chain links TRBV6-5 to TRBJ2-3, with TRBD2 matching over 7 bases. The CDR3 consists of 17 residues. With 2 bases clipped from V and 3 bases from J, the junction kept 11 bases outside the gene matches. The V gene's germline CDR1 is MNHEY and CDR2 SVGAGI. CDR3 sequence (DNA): TGTGCCAGCAGTTACACCTCGACTAGCCGGAGGACAGATACGCAGTATTTT. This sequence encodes CASSYTSTSRRTDTQYF.

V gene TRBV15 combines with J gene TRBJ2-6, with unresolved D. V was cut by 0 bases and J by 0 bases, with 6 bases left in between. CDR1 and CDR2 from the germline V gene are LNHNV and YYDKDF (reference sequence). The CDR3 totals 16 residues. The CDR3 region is CATSREDVSGANVLTF. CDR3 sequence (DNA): TGTGCCACCAGCAGAGAGGACGTCTCTGGGGCCAACGTCCTGACTTTC.

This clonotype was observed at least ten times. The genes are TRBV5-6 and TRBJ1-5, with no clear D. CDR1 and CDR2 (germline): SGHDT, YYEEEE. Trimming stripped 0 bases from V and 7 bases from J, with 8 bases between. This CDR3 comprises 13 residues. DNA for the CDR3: TGTGCCAGCAGCTTGGGGGGTGGCCAGCCCCAGCATTTT. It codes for CASSLGGGQPQHF.

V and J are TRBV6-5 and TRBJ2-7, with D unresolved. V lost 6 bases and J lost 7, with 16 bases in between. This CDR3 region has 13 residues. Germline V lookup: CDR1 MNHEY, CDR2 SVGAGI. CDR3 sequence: CASSVDLGVEQYF. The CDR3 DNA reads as TGTGCCAGCAGCGTAGACTTAGGCGTAGAGCAGTACTTC.

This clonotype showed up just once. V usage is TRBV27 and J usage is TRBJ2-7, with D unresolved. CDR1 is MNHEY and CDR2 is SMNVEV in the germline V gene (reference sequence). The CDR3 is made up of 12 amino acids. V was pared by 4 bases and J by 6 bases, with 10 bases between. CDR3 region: CASSSLYGEQYF. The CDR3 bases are TGTGCCAGCAGTTCGCTTTACGGCGAGCAGTACTTC.

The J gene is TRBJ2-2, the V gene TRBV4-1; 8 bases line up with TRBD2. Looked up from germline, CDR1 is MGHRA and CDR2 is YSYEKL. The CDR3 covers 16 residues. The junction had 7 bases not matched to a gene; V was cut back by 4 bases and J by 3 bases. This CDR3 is CASSPRGGRDTGELFF. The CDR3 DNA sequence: TGCGCCAGCAGCCCCCGGGGGGGCCGGGACACCGGGGAGCTGTTTTTT.

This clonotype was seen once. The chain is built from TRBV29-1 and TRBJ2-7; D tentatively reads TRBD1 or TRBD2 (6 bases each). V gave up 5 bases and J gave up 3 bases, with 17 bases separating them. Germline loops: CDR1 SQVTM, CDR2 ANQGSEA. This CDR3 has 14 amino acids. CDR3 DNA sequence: TGCAGCGTTCCCGGAGGGGGAAGTATCTACGAGCAGTACTTC. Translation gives CSVPGGGSIYEQYF.

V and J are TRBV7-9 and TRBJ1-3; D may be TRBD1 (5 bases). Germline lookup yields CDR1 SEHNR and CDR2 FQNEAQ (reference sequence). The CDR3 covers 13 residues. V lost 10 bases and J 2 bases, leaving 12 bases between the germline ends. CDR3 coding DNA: TGTGCCATCGGGACCGACCCTGGAAACACCATATATTTT. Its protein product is CAIGTDPGNTIYF.

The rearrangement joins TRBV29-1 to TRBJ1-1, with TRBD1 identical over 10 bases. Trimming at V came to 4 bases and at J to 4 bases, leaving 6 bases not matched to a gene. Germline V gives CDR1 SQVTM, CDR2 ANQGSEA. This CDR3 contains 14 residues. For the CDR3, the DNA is TGCAGCGTTGGGGACAGGGGATTTGTCACTGAAGCTTTCTTT. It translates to CSVGDRGFVTEAFF.

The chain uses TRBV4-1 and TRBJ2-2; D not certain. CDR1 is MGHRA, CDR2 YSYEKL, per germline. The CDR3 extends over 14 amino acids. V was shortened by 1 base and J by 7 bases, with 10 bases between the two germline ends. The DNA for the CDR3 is TGCGCCAGCAGCCAAGTATCTAGTGACGGGGAGCTGTTTTTT. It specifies CASSQVSSDGELFF.

The CDR3 region is CSVDGGYGYTF. The CDR3 region has the DNA TGCAGCGTTGACGGCGGATATGGCTACACCTTC. The chain couples TRBV29-1 to TRBJ1-2, with D hard to call. The CDR3 runs to 11 residues. Trimming took off 3 bases at V and 5 bases at J, with 7 bases between the two ends. The germline CDR1 and CDR2 sequences are SQVTM and ANQGSEA. The whole variable domain, remainder taken from reference TRBV29-1 and TRBJ1-2, is SAVISQKPSRDICQRGTSLTIQCQVDSQVTMMFWYRQQPGQSLTLIATANQGSEATYESGFVIDKFPISRPNLTFSTLTVSNMSPEDSSIYLCSVDGGYGYTFGSGTRLTVV.

CDR3 sequence: CASSFTSGWSSYNEQFF. DNA for the CDR3: TGTGCCAGCAGCTTTACTAGCGGGTGGAGCTCCTACAATGAGCAGTTCTTC. The J gene is TRBJ2-1, the V gene TRBV7-8; 9 bases map to TRBD2. Trimming removed 3 bases from V and 0 bases from J; junction bases left unmatched: 6. CDR1 is SGHVS and CDR2 is FQNEAQ in the germline V gene. The CDR3 has 17 residues.

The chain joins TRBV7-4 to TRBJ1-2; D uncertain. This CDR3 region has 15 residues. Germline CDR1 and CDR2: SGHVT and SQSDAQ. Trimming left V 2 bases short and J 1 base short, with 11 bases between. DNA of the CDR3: TGTGCCAGCAGCTTATCCGCCGGAATTAACTATGGCTACACCTTC. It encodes CASSLSAGINYGYTF. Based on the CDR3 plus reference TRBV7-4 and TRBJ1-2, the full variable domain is GAGVSQSPRYKVAKRGRDVALRCDSISGHVTLYWYRQTLGQGSEVLTYSQSDAQRDKSGRPSGRFSAERPERSVSTLKIQRTEQGDSAVYLCASSLSAGINYGYTFGSGTRLTVV.

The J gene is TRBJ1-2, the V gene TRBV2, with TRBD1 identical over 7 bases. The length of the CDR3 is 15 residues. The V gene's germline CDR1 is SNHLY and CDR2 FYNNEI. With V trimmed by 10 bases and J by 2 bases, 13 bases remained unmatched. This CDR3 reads CATLIRTGGNYGYTF. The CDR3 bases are TGTGCCACCCTAATCAGGACAGGCGGGAACTATGGCTACACCTTC.

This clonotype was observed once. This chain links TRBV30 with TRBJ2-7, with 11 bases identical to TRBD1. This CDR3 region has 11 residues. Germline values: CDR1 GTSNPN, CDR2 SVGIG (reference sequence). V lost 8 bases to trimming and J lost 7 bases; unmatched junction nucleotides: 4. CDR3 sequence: CAGDRGGEQYF. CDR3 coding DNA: TGTGCCGGGGACAGGGGGGGAGAGCAGTACTTC. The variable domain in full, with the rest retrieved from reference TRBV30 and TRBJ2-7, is SQTIHQWPATLVQPVGSPLSLECTVEGTSNPNLYWYRQAAGRGLQLLFYSVGIGQISSEVPQNLSASRPQDRQFILSSKKLLLSDSGFYLCAGDRGGEQYFGPGTRLTVT.

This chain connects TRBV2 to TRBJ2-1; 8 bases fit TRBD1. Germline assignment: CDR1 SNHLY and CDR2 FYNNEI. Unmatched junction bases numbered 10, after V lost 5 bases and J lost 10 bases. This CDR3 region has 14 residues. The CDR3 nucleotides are TGTGCCAGCAGTCCATCGGACAGGGAAGGGGAGCAGTTCTTC. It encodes CASSPSDREGEQFF.

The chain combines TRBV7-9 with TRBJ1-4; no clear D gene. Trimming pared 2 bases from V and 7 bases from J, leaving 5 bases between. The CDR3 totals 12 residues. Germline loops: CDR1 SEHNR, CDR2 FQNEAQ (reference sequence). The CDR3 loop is CASSLLGEKLFF. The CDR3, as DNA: TGTGCCAGCAGCTTACTCGGTGAAAAACTGTTTTTT.

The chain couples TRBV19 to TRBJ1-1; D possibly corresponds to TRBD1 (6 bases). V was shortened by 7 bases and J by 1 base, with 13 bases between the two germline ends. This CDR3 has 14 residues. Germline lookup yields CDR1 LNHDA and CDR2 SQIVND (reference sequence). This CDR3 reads CASTPGQTNTEAFF. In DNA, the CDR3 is TGTGCCAGTACCCCCGGACAGACGAACACTGAAGCTTTCTTT.

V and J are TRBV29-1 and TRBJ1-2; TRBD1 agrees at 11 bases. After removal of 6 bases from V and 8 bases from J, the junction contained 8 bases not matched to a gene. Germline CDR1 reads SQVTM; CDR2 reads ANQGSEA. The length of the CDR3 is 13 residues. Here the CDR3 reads CSVPGTGGRGYTF. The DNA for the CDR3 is TGCAGCGTGCCCGGGACAGGGGGGAGAGGCTACACCTTC.